Listed here is a single T cell receptor beta chain. Its cognate antigen is unknown. Stated time point: persistent/refractory GD, antithyroid drugs over 5 years with positive TRAb. Following extraction of RNA from PBMCs, that RNA was used to make the TCR library. CDR3-region Arm-PCR and iRepertoire HTBI primers produced the TCR beta libraries. In TCRdb, the multiplex PCR reads were re-called with MiXCR into one record per CDR3 protein. Among around 460,000 distinct CDR3 sequences listed, less than 25% were seen once. The data were taken from a study of regulatory T cells in long-lasting Graves disease. Looking at the study overall: The term persistent Graves' disease signified upward of 5 years on antithyroid drugs with positive TSH receptor antibodies.

Study results and caveats: Patients with persistent Graves' had lower TCR diversity than newly diagnosed patients.

CDR3 length: 13 amino acids. The ends were cut back, 6 bases at V and 4 bases at J, with 10 bases in the middle. Germline V gene data show CDR1 as MNHEY and CDR2 as SVGEGT. The gene calls are TRBV6-2 or TRBV6-3 and TRBJ1-3; D gene unclear. Sequences were derived from peripheral blood mononuclear cells (PBMCs), sampled when the disease was refractory, from a patient treated with antithyroid drugs. The source of this sequence is a female donor with Graves disease. In nucleotides, the CDR3 is TGTGCCAGCAGCCAGGAGCGCGGAAACACCATATATTTT. Residues: CASSQERGNTIYF.